This T cell receptor (beta chain) was sequenced for a study of shared clonotypes between healthy human individuals. Study details: For every donor, three CD4 naive, three CD4 memory, two CD8 naive and one CD8 memory plates were used. General study results and limits: Blood was the only sampled material, and tissue repertoires likely differ.

Terminally differentiated effector memory CD45RA+ cells were excluded from the naive CD8 cells, which were CD45RO-negative and positively selected for CCR7. TCRdb's table, derived via immunoSEQ multiplex PCR, lists solely in-frame clones and lacks some. Of about 2.2 million clones listed, more than 85% are singletons. A note on this clone: Its antigen is not known.

Germline values: CDR1 GTSNPN, CDR2 SVGIG (reference sequence). CDR3 length: 14 residues. Losses at the gene ends were 4 bases for V and 6 bases for J; bases not matched to a gene: 6. The sequenced material came from naive CD8+ T cells from PBMCs. This TCR was sampled from a man between 18 and 35 years old in good health. Some clones in this sample may be carry-over from other donors' samples. The genes are TRBV30 and TRBJ1-6; 7 bases fit TRBD1. The CDR3 DNA reads TGTGCCTGGAATCTAGGGGGCGTTAATTCACCCCTCCACTTT. It codes for CAWNLGGVNSPLHF.